This T cell receptor (beta chain) was sequenced in a study of T cell changes during pregnancy in multiple sclerosis. TCRdb's copy holds only in-frame clones and misses some; the assay was immunoSEQ multiplex PCR. The sample lists some 100,000 clones, roughly 92% occurring once. This CDR3 comprises 15 residues. Trimming took 5 bases from V and 8 from J, leaving 18 bases between them. The V gene's germline CDR1 is SEHNR and CDR2 FQNEAQ (reference sequence). This TCR was sampled from a female donor with multiple sclerosis, enrolled in a pregnancy study. This specimen consisted of peripheral blood, obtained in the second trimester of pregnancy. This chain links TRBV7-9 with TRBJ1-4; D may be TRBD1 (6 bases). In nucleotides, the CDR3 is TGTGCCAGCAGCGCGCTACAGGGTCCGCGCGAAAAACTGTTTTTT. Translating it yields CASSALQGPREKLFF.